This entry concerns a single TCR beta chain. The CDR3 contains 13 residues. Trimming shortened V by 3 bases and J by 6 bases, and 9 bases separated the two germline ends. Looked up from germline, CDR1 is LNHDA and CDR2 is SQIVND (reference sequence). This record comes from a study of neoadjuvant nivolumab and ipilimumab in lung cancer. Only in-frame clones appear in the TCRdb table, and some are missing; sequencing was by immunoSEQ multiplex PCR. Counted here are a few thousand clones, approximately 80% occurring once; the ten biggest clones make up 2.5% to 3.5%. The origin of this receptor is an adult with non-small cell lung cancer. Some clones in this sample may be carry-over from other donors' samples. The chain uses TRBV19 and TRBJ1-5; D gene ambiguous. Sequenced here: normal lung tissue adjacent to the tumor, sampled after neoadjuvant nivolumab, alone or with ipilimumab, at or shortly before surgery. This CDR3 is CASSMGFGQPQHF. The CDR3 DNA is TGTGCCAGTAGTATGGGATTTGGTCAGCCCCAGCATTTT. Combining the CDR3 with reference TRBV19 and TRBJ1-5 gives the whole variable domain DGGITQSPKYLFRKEGQNVTLSCEQNLNHDAMYWYRQDPGQGLRLIYYSQIVNDFQKGDIAEGYSVSREKKESFPLTVTSAQKNPTAFYLCASSMGFGQPQHFGDGTRLSIL.